Below, 16 T cell receptor beta chains from the same sample are listed, as sequenced in a study of blood T cell repertoires in COVID-19 (TCRdb year 2020). Preparation of the library involved the immunoSEQ multiplex PCR assay. TCRdb carries this immuneACCESS record with in-frame sequences only. Its versions omit some clonotypes, under half of them owing to an unresolved V gene in the studies checked, with the rest unexplained. The sample includes about 200,000 clones, with more than 75% observed a single time. Over 4.5% of the sample goes to the ten largest clones. The sample consisted of peripheral blood. The receptors derive from a man at least 80 years old with acute or convalescent COVID-19.

This clone was recorded a few times. The rearrangement links TRBV27 to TRBJ1-5, with a tentative D call TRBD1 (5 bases). The V gene's germline CDR1 is MNHEY and CDR2 SMNVEV (reference sequence). V lost 2 bases, J lost 9 bases, and 14 bases lay in between. This CDR3 comprises 14 residues. The CDR3 sequence: CASSLVQGSSPQHF. CDR3 nucleotide sequence: TGTGCCAGCAGTTTAGTTCAGGGTTCCTCGCCCCAGCATTTT.

J is TRBJ2-2 and V is TRBV6-5, with no clear D. Trimming pared 0 bases from V and 8 bases from J, leaving 4 bases between. This CDR3 is built from 12 residues. The V gene's germline CDR1 is MNHEY and CDR2 SVGAGI. CDR3 DNA sequence: TGTGCCAGCAGTTACTCGAGGGGGGAGCTGTTTTTT. It specifies CASSYSRGELFF.

This clone was counted between two and nine times. J is TRBJ1-4 and V is TRBV27; D gene ambiguous. CDR3 length equals 12 residues. Germline CDR1 is MNHEY and CDR2 is SMNVEV (reference sequence). V was trimmed by 5 bases and J by 10 bases, leaving 11 bases between them. The CDR3 reads CASSTTTGKLFF. The CDR3 nucleotides read TGTGCCAGCAGTACCACGACGGGAAAACTGTTTTTT.

The chain has TRBV15 and TRBJ1-4; D is undetermined. CDR1 and CDR2 from the germline V gene are LNHNV and YYDKDF (reference sequence). V shed 1 base and J shed 7 bases, with 10 bases lying between them. The CDR3 contains 14 residues. CDR3 DNA sequence: TGTGCCACCAGCAGAGGTTGGGGAGGTGAAAAACTGTTTTTT. Its translation: CATSRGWGGEKLFF.

In its sample, this clone was seen many times. The chain employs TRBV6-5 and TRBJ1-2, with a tentative D call TRBD1 (5 bases). Germline loops: CDR1 MNHEY, CDR2 SVGAGI. This CDR3 is 12 amino acids long. Trimming removed 5 bases at V and 5 bases at J, with 9 bases between. DNA for the CDR3: TGTGCCAGCAGTCGACAGTATTATGGCTACACCTTC. Translating it yields CASSRQYYGYTF.

This clone was counted a few times. The chain recombines TRBV19 with TRBJ2-7, with D perhaps TRBD1 (5 bases). There are 15 residues in the CDR3. Germline lookup yields CDR1 LNHDA and CDR2 SQIVND (reference sequence). Trimming left V 0 bases short and J 3 bases short, with 12 bases between. CDR3 nucleotide sequence: TGTGCCAGTAGTATAGAATGGCAGGGTAACTACGAGCAGTACTTC. Its protein is CASSIEWQGNYEQYF.

Notes on this clone: Other DNA sequences in this specimen translate into the identical CDR3. The rearrangement links TRBV28 to TRBJ1-1; 8 nucleotides align to TRBD1. With 5 bases clipped from V and 1 base from J, the junction kept 3 bases outside the gene matches. CDR1 is MDHEN and CDR2 is SYDVKM in the germline V gene. This CDR3 spans 14 amino acids. The CDR3 spells CASSRDRGNTEAFF. CDR3 DNA sequence: TGTGCCAGCAGTAGAGACAGGGGGAACACTGAAGCTTTCTTT.

The CDR3 region has the DNA TGTGCCAGCAGTGACAGGGTGGGAGGCTACACCTTC. As protein: CASSDRVGGYTF. The chain employs TRBV2 and TRBJ1-2; the D gene is possibly TRBD1 (5 bases). The germline gives CDR1 SNHLY, CDR2 FYNNEI. Trimming stripped 3 bases from V and 8 bases from J, with 10 bases between. The CDR3 runs to 12 residues. Supplemented by reference TRBV2 and TRBJ1-2, the full variable domain reads EPEVTQTPSHQVTQMGQEVILRCVPISNHLYFYWYRQILGQKVEFLVSFYNNEISEKSEIFDDQFSVERPDGSNFTLKIRSTKLEDSAMYFCASSDRVGGYTFGSGTRLTVV.

V and J are TRBV4-2 and TRBJ2-5, with a tentative D call TRBD1 (5 bases). The V end lost 1 base, the J end lost 2 bases, and 14 bases lay between the germline ends. CDR1 and CDR2 (germline): LGHNA, YNFKEQ. There are 16 residues in the CDR3. The CDR3 nucleotides read TGTGCCAGCAGCCAAGTTATGGTAACAGGACAAGAGACCCAGTACTTC. Translated: CASSQVMVTGQETQYF.

This clone is a singleton in its sample. The chain has TRBV12-3 or TRBV12-4 and TRBJ1-6; maybe TRBD1 (6 bases). V gave up 6 bases and J gave up 9 bases, with 12 bases separating them. This CDR3 is built from 13 residues. CDR3 coding DNA: TGTGCCAGCAGAGCAGGGGTATCTTCACCCCTCCACTTT. It is translated as CASRAGVSSPLHF.

The chain combines TRBV2 with TRBJ1-2, with 8 bases matching TRBD1. Looked up from germline, CDR1 is SNHLY and CDR2 is FYNNEI. J lost 5 bases, V lost 3 bases, and 8 bases had no gene match. This CDR3 has 15 amino acids. DNA for the CDR3: TGTGCCAGCAGTGAGTCCCAGGGGGCGCGGTATGGCTACACCTTC. Its translation: CASSESQGARYGYTF.

The chain recombines TRBV5-1 with TRBJ2-5; 10 bases match TRBD2. V was clipped by 6 bases and J by 4 bases; unmatched bases: 9. Germline values: CDR1 SGHRS, CDR2 YFSETQ. The CDR3 is made up of 15 amino acids. CDR3 sequence: CASKGLAGVAETQYF. The CDR3, as DNA: TGCGCCAGCAAGGGGCTAGCGGGAGTGGCAGAGACCCAGTACTTC.

This chain uses TRBV24-1 with TRBJ1-2; D perhaps matches TRBD1 (6 bases). The V gene's germline CDR1 is KGHDR and CDR2 SFDVKD. This CDR3 is built from 14 residues. V was cut by 1 base and J by 2 bases, with 7 bases left in between. The CDR3 loop is CATSDFDRNYGYTF. DNA for the CDR3: TGTGCCACCAGTGATTTCGACAGGAACTATGGCTACACCTTC.

This chain links TRBV19 with TRBJ1-5, with D possibly TRBD1 on 6 matching bases. V lost 5 bases and J 2 bases, leaving 13 bases between the germline ends. Germline assignment: CDR1 LNHDA and CDR2 SQIVND (reference sequence). CDR3 length equals 15 residues. CDR3: CASSRDTVRNQPQHF. The DNA for the CDR3 is TGTGCCAGTAGTCGGGACACGGTGCGCAATCAGCCCCAGCATTTT.

V and J are TRBV27 and TRBJ2-7; D gene ambiguous. Germline V gene lookup returns CDR1 MNHEY and CDR2 SMNVEV (reference sequence). Trimming removed 6 bases from V and 5 bases from J, with 8 bases in between. The CDR3 sequence is 11 residues long. CDR3 nucleotides: TGTGCCAGCAGGGCAGTACACGAGCAGTACTTC. This sequence encodes CASRAVHEQYF.

V and J are TRBV10-3 and TRBJ2-1; the match to TRBD2 covers 13 bases. The CDR3 length is 16 residues. V shed 2 bases and J 8 bases; nucleotides not matched to a gene: 6. Germline lookup yields CDR1 ENHRY and CDR2 SYGVKD. The CDR3 reads CAISEGGLAGAYEQFF. As DNA, the CDR3 is TGTGCCATCAGTGAGGGTGGACTAGCGGGAGCCTATGAGCAGTTCTTC.